One T cell receptor (beta chain) is described in this entry. Its specificity is not known. Measured with immunoSEQ multiplex PCR; TCRdb has only the in-frame clones, and not every one. The sample yields roughly 220,000 clones, more than 70% seen once. These data come from a study of cytotoxic CD8 clonotypes in ibrutinib-treated CLL. Study conclusions and caveats: Relative to age-matched healthy donors, clonality at baseline was higher, and it tracked circulating CD8+ T-cell counts.

The TCR comes from a human donor with chronic lymphocytic leukemia. The starting material was PBMCs, obtained after 12 months of ibrutinib treatment.

For the CDR3, the DNA is TGTGCCAGTAAAGGAACGAACACCGGGGAGCTGTTTTTT. It is translated as CASKGTNTGELFF. The chain employs TRBV19 and TRBJ2-2; no definite D call. Germline assignment: CDR1 LNHDA and CDR2 SQIVND (reference sequence). V lost 7 bases to trimming and J lost 0 bases, with 6 bases between them. The CDR3 spans 13 residues. Supplemented by reference TRBV19 and TRBJ2-2, the full variable domain reads DGGITQSPKYLFRKEGQNVTLSCEQNLNHDAMYWYRQDPGQGLRLIYYSQIVNDFQKGDIAEGYSVSREKKESFPLTVTSAQKNPTAFYLCASKGTNTGELFFGEGSRLTVL.